The 3 T cell receptor beta chains reported below all come from one sample, sequenced in a study of T cells after yellow fever vaccination. Each CDR3 protein is one row after TCRdb ran MiXCR on the 5' RACE reads. Here the sample spans a few hundred thousand distinct CDR3 sequences, approximately 3.8% being singletons. Sequenced here: PBMCs, sampled on the day of the yellow fever booster vaccination. The origin of the receptors is a man between 18 and 29 years old who received the YFV17D yellow fever vaccine.

This clonotype showed up many times. The chain employs TRBV18 and TRBJ2-2; 7 positions match TRBD2. CDR1 and CDR2 (germline): KGHSH, LQKENI. V was clipped by 0 bases and J by 6 bases; unmatched bases: 4. The CDR3 sequence is 15 residues long. The CDR3 spells CASSPPTSRSGELFF. The CDR3, as DNA: TGTGCCAGCTCACCACCGACTAGCAGGTCCGGGGAGCTGTTTTTT.

This clonotype was seen ten or more times. V gene TRBV5-1 combines with J gene TRBJ1-4; tentative D call: TRBD1 (5 bases). This CDR3 region has 14 residues. Trimming shortened V by 5 bases and J by 2 bases, and 10 bases separated the two germline ends. The germline V gene encodes CDR1 SGHRS and CDR2 YFSETQ. The CDR3: CASRGPGTNEKLFF. Here the CDR3 DNA reads TGCGCCAGCAGGGGGCCGGGGACTAATGAAAAACTGTTTTTT.

This clonotype was seen a handful of times. J is TRBJ2-7 and V is TRBV2, with D maybe TRBD1 (8 bases). CDR1 and CDR2 (germline): SNHLY, FYNNEI. The CDR3 consists of 14 residues. With 8 bases removed from V and 3 bases from J, the gap between germline ends came to 17 bases. The CDR3 loop is CASRGAGGFYEQYV. The CDR3 DNA reads as TGTGCCAGCCGGGGGGCAGGGGGCTTCTACGAGCAGTACGTC.